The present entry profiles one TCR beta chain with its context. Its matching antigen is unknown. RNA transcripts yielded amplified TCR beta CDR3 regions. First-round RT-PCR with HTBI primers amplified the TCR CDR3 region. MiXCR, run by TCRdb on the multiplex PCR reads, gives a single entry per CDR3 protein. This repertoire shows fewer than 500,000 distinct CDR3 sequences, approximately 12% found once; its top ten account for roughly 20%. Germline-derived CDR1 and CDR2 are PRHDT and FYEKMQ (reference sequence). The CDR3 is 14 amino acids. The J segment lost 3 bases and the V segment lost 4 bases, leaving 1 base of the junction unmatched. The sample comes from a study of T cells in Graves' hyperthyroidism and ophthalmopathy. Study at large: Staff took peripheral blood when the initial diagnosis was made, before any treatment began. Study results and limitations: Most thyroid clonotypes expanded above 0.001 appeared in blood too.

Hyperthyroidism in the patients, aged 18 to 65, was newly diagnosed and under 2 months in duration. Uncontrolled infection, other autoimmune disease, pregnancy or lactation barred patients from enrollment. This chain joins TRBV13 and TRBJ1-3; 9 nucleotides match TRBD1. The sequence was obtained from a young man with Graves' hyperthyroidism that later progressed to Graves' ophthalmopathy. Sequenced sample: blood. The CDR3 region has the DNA TGTGCCAGCAGCTGGGGACAGGGTGGAAACACCATATATTTT. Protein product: CASSWGQGGNTIYF.